This record covers a single T cell receptor (beta chain). This clonotype was counted at least ten times. The antigen it binds to is not known. The record has no base qualities; no much larger clone is one base away. Relative to germline, V is 3 bases shorter and J is 6 bases shorter, with 8 bases between their ends. From a lookup of the germline V gene, CDR1 and CDR2 are SGHTA and FQGNSA. Measured from the cysteine to the phenylalanine, the CDR3 is 12 residues long. CDR3 DNA only is kept here, 36 bases in frame from base 1. Taken with the paper, the label for treatment or condition translates to: live attenuated yellow fever vaccine strain. At each blood-draw timepoint, two biological replicates of bulk PBMCs were collected. PBMCs were isolated from peripheral blood using a standard Ficoll-Paque protocol. TriZol was used to extract RNA from bulk PBMCs, from CD4 and CD8 fractions, and from dextramer-positive and dextramer-negative fractions.

The data derive from a study of T cells after yellow fever vaccination (dated 2019 in TCRdb). Background for the entire study: Libraries from fractions with low cell numbers were prepared with the SMART-Seq v4 Ultra Low Input RNA kit. The cohort comprised two healthy male donors, one aged 18 to 29 and one aged 30 to 40 years. To track T-cell clones before and after primary and booster YFV17D yellow fever vaccination, bulk TCR alpha and beta repertoires were sequenced longitudinally. Bulk PBMC replicates and cell subsets were isolated from blood drawn at multiple timepoints before and after both primary and secondary immunization. Here is what the overall study found, with its caveats: Most clones expanded after primary vaccination were re-detected after the booster (just under 97% of CD4 and approximately 88% of CD8), suggesting broad memory maintenance. Compared with the primary T-cell response, the secondary T-cell response was weaker but faster, peaking on day 5 rather than day 15. Because abundant contaminating clonotypes from the bulk population could be contained in FACS-sorted repertoires, computational filtering was required. Because the study included only a couple of donors, the extent to which the findings can be generalized is limited. A small share of clonotypes occurred in both CD4 and CD8 compartments, likely arising from convergent recombination.

TCRdb names Illumina NovaSeq 6000 as the instrument used. Synthesis of TCR cDNA relied on 5'RACE template switching, a step that introduced a universal primer site along with unique molecular identifiers. Priming of cDNA synthesis was performed from both the TCR alpha and TCR beta constant segments. Library amplification used two PCR steps, and the second PCR step added sample barcodes and sequencing adapters. Sequencing of libraries was performed on Illumina HiSeq 2500 (2x100 bp) or NovaSeq (2x150 bp). On the study's bioinformatics: Reads were demultiplexed and collapsed into UMI consensus sequences with MIGEC, and V(D)J alignment was performed with MiXCR. Clonotypes responding to the vaccine were identified with edgeR on replicate PBMC samples, with the criteria of FDR below 0.01 and a log2 fold change above 5 up to day 15. Bulk clonotypes were assigned CD4 or CD8 identity according to which sequenced CD4 or CD8 repertoire held them at higher abundance. TCRdb trimmed the raw reads at Q25, called clones with MiXCR and kept productive beta chains. All rows with the same CDR3 protein become a single entry with the most common DNA and genes. TCRdb's processing, not the authors' own work, is the source of the V and J calls. In all, the sample holds some 240,000 distinct CDR3 sequences, and roughly 3.7% of those were seen once. The top ten clonotypes cover under 20% of the sample.

The rearrangement joined TRBV7-2 to TRBJ1-2; there is no confident call for the D gene. The clonotype comes from a man aged 18 to 30 who received the YFV17D yellow fever vaccine. Sequencing was performed on PBMCs, taken 15 days after the yellow fever booster vaccination. The CDR3 sequence is CASSLGGDGYTF. The bases are TGTGCCAGCAGCTTGGGCGGCGATGGCTACACCTTC.